This TCR beta chain was documented in a study of Tregs in tolerant kidney transplant recipients. This CDR3 comprises 15 residues. Looked up from germline, CDR1 is SGHRS and CDR2 is YFSETQ. Trimming cost V 4 bases and J 5 bases; bases outside gene matches: 10. Assay used: immunoSEQ multiplex PCR; TCRdb lists only in-frame clones, some missing. Among tens of thousands of clones listed, roughly 90% were seen once. The source of this sequence is a human donor who received a combined kidney and bone marrow transplant. The source was Tregs from blood, collected before the transplant. The genes are TRBV5-1 and TRBJ2-5; 8 bases fit TRBD2. CDR3 nucleotides: TGCGCCAGCAGCCCAATGACTAGCGAGACGGAGACCCAGTACTTC. Its translation is CASSPMTSETETQYF.